This T cell receptor (beta chain) was profiled in a study of blood T cell repertoires in COVID-19. Study overall: Samples came from the United States, Italy and Spain, spanning acute and convalescent COVID-19.

The CDR3 is 15 amino acids. Germline assignment: CDR1 LNHDA and CDR2 SQIVND (reference sequence). The V segment lost 6 bases and the J segment 3 bases; nucleotides outside the gene matches: 9. Sequencing was performed with immunoSEQ multiplex PCR; in TCRdb, only in-frame clones are kept and a portion is missing. The top ten hold less than 10% of the sample, which has 150,000 to 200,000 clones, around four fifths seen once. This sequence joins TRBV19 and TRBJ2-7; 9 nucleotides agree with TRBD2. The source is a woman in her 70s with COVID-19, enrolled during active disease. Specimen: peripheral blood. Written as DNA, the CDR3 is TGTGCCAGTAGCAGGGCGAGCGGGAGGATCTACGAGCAGTACTTC. As protein: CASSRASGRIYEQYF. The full variable domain, completed using reference TRBV19 and TRBJ2-7, is DGGITQSPKYLFRKEGQNVTLSCEQNLNHDAMYWYRQDPGQGLRLIYYSQIVNDFQKGDIAEGYSVSREKKESFPLTVTSAQKNPTAFYLCASSRASGRIYEQYFGPGTRLTVT.